This T cell receptor (beta chain) was sequenced in a study of blood T cell repertoires in COVID-19. Looking at the study overall: Nucleic acid was either cDNA or gDNA, and it came from T cells, B-cell-depleted T cells, or PBMCs.

A word on this clone: The junction differs from germline at one of its ends, possibly a read error.

The CDR3 has 17 amino acids. Germline values: CDR1 WSHSY, CDR2 SAAADI. Study members were between about 18 and 100 years old and lived in some 26 US regions. The study assigned cohorts using participant-reported clinical history. Authors' processing steps: Reference gene primer amplification yielded estimated nucleated cell counts. Clones were read by immunoSEQ multiplex PCR, and TCRdb kept only the in-frame ones, dropping some. V and J calls and clone size are given by that table; D and trimming were obtained from the DNA. The sample has hundreds of thousands of clones, over 75% seen once. The sequenced material came from PBMCs or T cells enriched from blood (not recorded which). This rearrangement joins TRBV10-2 to TRBJ2-1, with a weak D call TRBD2 (5 bases). The clonotype comes from a man aged 25 to 45 who had recovered from COVID-19. The chain's CDR3 is CASTETVSGWKYNEQFF. CDR3 nucleotides: TGCGCCAGCACTGAGACCGTCAGCGGATGGAAATACAATGAGCAGTTCTTC.